This section outlines one T cell receptor (beta chain) sequence together with its context. The TCR beta repertoire was assessed by survey-level immunoSEQ sequencing. Some clones are missing from TCRdb's copy, which holds only in-frame ones; the method was immunoSEQ multiplex PCR. This repertoire shows approximately 53,000 clones, just over 90% found once; its top ten account for 9.5% to 12%. Germline CDR1 is MNHEY and CDR2 is SVGAGI. Germline trimming cut 0 bases from V and 5 bases from J; bases unmatched to any gene: 0. This CDR3 is built from 15 residues. The TCR comes from a man aged 40-55 years with rheumatoid arthritis. J is TRBJ2-2 and V is TRBV6-5, with TRBD1 identical over 10 bases. Sequencing input: PBMCs. The CDR3 DNA is TGTGCCAGCAGTTACTCGGACAGGGGGACCGGGGAGCTGTTTTTT. Amino acids: CASSYSDRGTGELFF.